The entry that follows covers one T cell receptor (beta chain) sequence. The sample originates from a study of blood T cell repertoires in COVID-19. Original processing notes: Quantification of nucleated cells was approximated via reference gene primer amplification. Profiling relied on immunoSEQ multiplex PCR, and the TCRdb table lists in-frame clones only, not all of them. The V and J calls and clone size are taken from that table; D and trimming were inferred from the DNA. The sample lists 200,000 to 300,000 clones, about four fifths occurring once. Germline loops: CDR1 SGHTA, CDR2 FQGNSA. The CDR3 has 13 residues. With 7 bases removed from V and 0 bases from J, the gap between germline ends came to 9 bases. Seattle patients were enrolled while actively infected and followed longitudinally.

The TCR was taken from a woman older than 75 with COVID-19, enrolled during active disease. Sequencing was carried out using peripheral blood. The chain recombines TRBV7-2 with TRBJ1-2; no clear D gene. CDR3 nucleotide sequence: TGTGCCAGCATCCTATCGTCTAACTATGGCTACACCTTC. Translating it yields CASILSSNYGYTF.